The T cell receptor (beta chain) under discussion was sequenced for a study of blood T cell repertoires in COVID-19. This CDR3 region has 13 residues. Germline CDR1 MNHEY, CDR2 SVGAGI. V lost 6 bases and J 4 bases, leaving 11 bases between the germline ends. Produced via immunoSEQ multiplex PCR; TCRdb's table is partial and in-frame only. This table holds roughly 200,000 clones, roughly 90% found once. The count of this clone is one. The chain is built from TRBV6-5 and TRBJ2-3; possibly TRBD2 for D (5 bases). The sequence came from a woman aged 25 to 39 who had been exposed to COVID-19. Sequenced sample: PBMCs or T cells enriched from blood (not recorded which). CDR3 residues: CASSARASDTQYF. CDR3 nucleotides: TGTGCCAGCAGCGCGCGGGCATCAGATACGCAGTATTTT.